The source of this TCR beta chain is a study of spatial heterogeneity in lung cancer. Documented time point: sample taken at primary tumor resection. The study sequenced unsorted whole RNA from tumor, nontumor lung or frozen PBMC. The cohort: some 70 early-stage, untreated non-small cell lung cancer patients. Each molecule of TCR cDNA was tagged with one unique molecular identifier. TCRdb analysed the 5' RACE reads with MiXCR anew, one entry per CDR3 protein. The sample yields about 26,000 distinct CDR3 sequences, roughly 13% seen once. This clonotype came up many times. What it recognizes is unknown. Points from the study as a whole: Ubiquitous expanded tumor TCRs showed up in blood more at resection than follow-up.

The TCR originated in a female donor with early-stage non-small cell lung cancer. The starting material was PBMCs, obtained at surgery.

CDR3 residues: CASSPQASGGETQYF. CDR3 sequence (DNA): TGTGCCAGCAGCCCTCAGGCTAGCGGGGGAGAGACCCAGTACTTC. This chain links TRBV4-2 with TRBJ2-5; 10 nucleotides agree with TRBD2. This CDR3 comprises 15 residues. Trimming removed 4 bases from V and 4 bases from J; junction bases left unmatched: 6. Germline values: CDR1 LGHNA, CDR2 YNFKEQ.